These T cell receptor beta chains were read from a single sample in a study of cytomegalovirus exposure and HLA in healthy donors. Here immunoSEQ multiplex PCR was the method, and the copy in TCRdb shows in-frame clones only, minus some. The top ten hold approximately 5% of the sample, which has 90,000 to 120,000 clones, 76% seen once. Source material: PBMCs. The receptors here all came from a woman aged 18-35 years in good health and CMV-seropositive. Each CDR3 is given with its conserved first and last residue. The D gene is left open where the match is weak. Expanded clones are given a class, and other clones once, few, many or no size at all.

cdr3_nt	cdr3_aa	v_call	clone_size	d_call	j_call
TGCAGCGTCTCGACCGGGACAGGGGGGCTCGAGCAGTACTTC	CSVSTGTGGLEQYF	TRBV29-1	few	TRBD1	TRBJ2-7
TGTACCAGCAGCCTCGTCGGGAATGAGCAGTTCTTC	CTSSLVGNEQFF	TRBV7-9	.	.	TRBJ2-1
TGCGCCAGCAGCTTGGCCGTCGGGGAGGGTCACTACGAGCAGTACTTC	CASSLAVGEGHYEQYF	TRBV5-1	.	TRBD2	TRBJ2-7
TGTGCCAGTGGCGCAGGGGGATCTAACTATGGCTACACCTTC	CASGAGGSNYGYTF	TRBV27	few	TRBD1	TRBJ1-2
TGTGCCAGCAGCTTAGCTCACAGGGACAATGAGCAGTTCTTC	CASSLAHRDNEQFF	TRBV7-9	once	.	TRBJ2-1
TGTGCCAGCAGCCGAGACGTATCGGGTGAGCAGTTCTTC	CASSRDVSGEQFF	TRBV6-5	once	.	TRBJ2-1
TGTGCCAGTAGTATAGACCAGCGGGGGTCACCCTACGAGCAGTACTTC	CASSIDQRGSPYEQYF	TRBV19	.	TRBD2	TRBJ2-7
TGTGCCAGCAGCCCCCCTCCTCTCCAAGAGACCCAGTACTTC	CASSPPPLQETQYF	TRBV5-8	.	.	TRBJ2-5
TGTGCCAGCAGTTCCGCGTGGGGGGGCCGCGATGGCTACACCTTC	CASSSAWGGRDGYTF	TRBV28	.	.	TRBJ1-2
TGTGCCAGCAGCAAATTGCTTAAGTCGACGCTAAACAGGAACACTGAAGCTTTCTTT	CASSKLLKSTLNRNTEAFF	TRBV21-1	.	.	TRBJ1-1
TGTGCCAGCAGCCTAGCGGGAGCCAACACCGGGGAGCTGTTTTTT	CASSLAGANTGELFF	TRBV5-4	.	TRBD2	TRBJ2-2
TGCGCCAGCAGCCAGGGACTAGCGGGAGTAACGTTCTTC	CASSQGLAGVTFF	TRBV4-1	.	TRBD2	TRBJ2-1
TGTGCCAGCAGCTTAACCCCCCGAACATCTTCCCAGTATAATTCACCCCTCCACTTT	CASSLTPRTSSQYNSPLHF	TRBV11-2	.	.	TRBJ1-6